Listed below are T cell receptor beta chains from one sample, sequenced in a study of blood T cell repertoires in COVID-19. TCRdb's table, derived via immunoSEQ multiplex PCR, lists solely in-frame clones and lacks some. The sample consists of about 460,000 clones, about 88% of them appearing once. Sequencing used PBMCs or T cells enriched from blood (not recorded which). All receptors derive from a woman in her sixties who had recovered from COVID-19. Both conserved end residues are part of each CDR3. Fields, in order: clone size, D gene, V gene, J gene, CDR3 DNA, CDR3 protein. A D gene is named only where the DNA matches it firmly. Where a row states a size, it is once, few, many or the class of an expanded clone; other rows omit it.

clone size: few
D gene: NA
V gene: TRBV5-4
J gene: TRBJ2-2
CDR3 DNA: TGTGCCAGCAGCTCCGGGACACCGAACACCGGGGAGCTGTTTTTT
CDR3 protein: CASSSGTPNTGELFF

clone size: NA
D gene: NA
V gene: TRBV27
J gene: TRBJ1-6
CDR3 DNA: TGTGCCAGCAGTGTTGGCAGGGATTCACCCCTCCACTTT
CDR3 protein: CASSVGRDSPLHF

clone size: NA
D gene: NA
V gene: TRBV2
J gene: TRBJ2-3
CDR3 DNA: TGTGCCAGCAGAAAGGGACTGTTCGGAGATACGCAGTATTTT
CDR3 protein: CASRKGLFGDTQYF

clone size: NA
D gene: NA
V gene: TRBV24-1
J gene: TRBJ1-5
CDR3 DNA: TGTGCCACCGCGACAGGTTCAGATCAGCCCCAGCATTTT
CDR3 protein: CATATGSDQPQHF

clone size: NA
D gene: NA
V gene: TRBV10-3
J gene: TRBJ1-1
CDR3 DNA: TGTGCCATCAGTGAGGGACAGCCCTTTGAAGCTTTCTTT
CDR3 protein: CAISEGQPFEAFF

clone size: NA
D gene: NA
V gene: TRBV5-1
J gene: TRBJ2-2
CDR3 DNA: TGCGCCAGCAGCTTGGGGGCGGGCACCGGGGAGCTGTTTTTT
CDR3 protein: CASSLGAGTGELFF

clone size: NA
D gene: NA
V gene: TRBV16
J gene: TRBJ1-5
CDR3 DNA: TGTGCCAGCAGCCCCGAAGGGCTAGCAGCGCCCCAGCATTTT
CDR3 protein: CASSPEGLAAPQHF

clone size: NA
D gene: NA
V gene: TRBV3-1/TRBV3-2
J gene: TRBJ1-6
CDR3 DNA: TGTGCCAGCAGCCGGACAGCTGGTAATTCACCCCTCCACTTT
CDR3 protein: CASSRTAGNSPLHF

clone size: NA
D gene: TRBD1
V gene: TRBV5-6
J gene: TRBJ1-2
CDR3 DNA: TGTGCCAGCAGCTTGCTATCGGGACAGGGGGCGGTCTATGGCTACACCTTC
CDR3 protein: CASSLLSGQGAVYGYTF

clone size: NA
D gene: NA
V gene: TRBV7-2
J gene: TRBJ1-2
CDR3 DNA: TGTGCCAGCAGCTTTAGGGGCCCTAACTATGGCTACACCTTC
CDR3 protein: CASSFRGPNYGYTF

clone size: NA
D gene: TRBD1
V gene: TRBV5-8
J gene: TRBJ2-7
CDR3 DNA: TGTGCCAGCAGCTACCTCGGACAGGGGGCCTACGAGCAGTACTTC
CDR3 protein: CASSYLGQGAYEQYF

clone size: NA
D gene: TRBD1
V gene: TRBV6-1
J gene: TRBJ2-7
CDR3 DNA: TGTGCCAGCAGTGAAGCCGGGACAGGGATCTACGAGCAGTACTTC
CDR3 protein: CASSEAGTGIYEQYF

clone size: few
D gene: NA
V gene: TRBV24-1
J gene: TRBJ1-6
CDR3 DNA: TGTGCCACCGCGCAACAGGGCTTGAGGAATAATTCACCCCTCCACTTT
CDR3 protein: CATAQQGLRNNSPLHF

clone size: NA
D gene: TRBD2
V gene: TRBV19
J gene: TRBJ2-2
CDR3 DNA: TGTGCCAGTAGGGAAGAGGCGGGGGGAACCGGGGAGCTGTTTTTT
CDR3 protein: CASREEAGGTGELFF

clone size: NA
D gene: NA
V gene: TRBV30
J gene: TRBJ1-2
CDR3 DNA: TGTGCCTGGAGTGGACAGGTCTATGGCTACACCTTC
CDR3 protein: CAWSGQVYGYTF

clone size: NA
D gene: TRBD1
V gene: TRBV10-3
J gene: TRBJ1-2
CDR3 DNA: TGTGCCATCAGTGAGTCACAGGGGCGATATGGCTACACCTTC
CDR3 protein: CAISESQGRYGYTF

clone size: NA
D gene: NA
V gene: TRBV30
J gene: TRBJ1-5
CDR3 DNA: TGTGCCTGGGGGCCCAGAGGGTCCAATCAGCCCCAGCATTTT
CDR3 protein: CAWGPRGSNQPQHF

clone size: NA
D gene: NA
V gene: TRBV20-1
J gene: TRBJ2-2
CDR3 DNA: TGCAGTGCTAGAAGGGGCGGGGAGCTGTTTTTT
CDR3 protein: CSARRGGELFF

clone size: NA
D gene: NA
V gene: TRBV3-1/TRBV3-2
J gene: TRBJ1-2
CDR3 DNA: TGTGCCAGCAGCCAAGACCTTAACTATGGCTACACCTTC
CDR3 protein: CASSQDLNYGYTF

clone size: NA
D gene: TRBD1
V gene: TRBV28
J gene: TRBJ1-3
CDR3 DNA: TGTGCCAGCAGCCCGGACAGGTCCTCTGGAAACACCATATATTTT
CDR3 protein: CASSPDRSSGNTIYF

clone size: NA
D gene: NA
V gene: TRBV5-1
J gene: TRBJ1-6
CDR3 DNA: TGCGCCAGCAGCTTGGCCGGGTCGCAATATAATTCACCCCTCCACTTT
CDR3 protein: CASSLAGSQYNSPLHF

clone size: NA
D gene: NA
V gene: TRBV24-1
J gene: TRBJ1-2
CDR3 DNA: TGTGCCACCAGTGATTTTAGGGGTACGGATGGCTACACCTTC
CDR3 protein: CATSDFRGTDGYTF

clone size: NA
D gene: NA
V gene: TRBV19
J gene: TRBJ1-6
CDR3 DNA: TGTGCCAGTAGTATGTCCGGAGTCGGCTATAATTCACCCCTCCACTTT
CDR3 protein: CASSMSGVGYNSPLHF

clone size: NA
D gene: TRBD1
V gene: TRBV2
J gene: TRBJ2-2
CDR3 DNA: TGTGCCAGCAGGACAGGGTTCGAAACCGGGGAGCTGTTTTTT
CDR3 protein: CASRTGFETGELFF

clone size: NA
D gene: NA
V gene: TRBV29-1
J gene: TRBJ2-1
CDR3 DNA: TGCAGCGCAATGGGGGGACATGAGCAGTTCTTC
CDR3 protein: CSAMGGHEQFF

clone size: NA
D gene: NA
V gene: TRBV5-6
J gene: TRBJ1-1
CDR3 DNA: TGTGCCACCAGAAGAAGTGGAGAGGACACTGAAGCTTTCTTT
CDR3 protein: CATRRSGEDTEAFF

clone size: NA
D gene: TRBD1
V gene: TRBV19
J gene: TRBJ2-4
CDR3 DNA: TGTGCCAGTAGTATAGAATCGGGGACAGGGGTCAAAGCCAAAAACATTCAGTACTTC
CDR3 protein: CASSIESGTGVKAKNIQYF

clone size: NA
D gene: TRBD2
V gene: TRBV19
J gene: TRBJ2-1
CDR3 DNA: TGTGCCAGTAGTGAGACTAGCGGGGGGGCCTCTTACAATGAGCAGTTCTTC
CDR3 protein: CASSETSGGASYNEQFF

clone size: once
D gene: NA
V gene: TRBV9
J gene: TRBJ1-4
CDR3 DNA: TGTGCCAGCAGCGAGGAGGGTTCCACAACTAATGAAAAACTGTTTTTT
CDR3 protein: CASSEEGSTTNEKLFF

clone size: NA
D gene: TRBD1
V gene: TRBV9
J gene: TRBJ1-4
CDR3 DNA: TGTGCCAGCGGGGCAGGGGGGACTAATGAAAAACTGTTTTTT
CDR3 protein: CASGAGGTNEKLFF

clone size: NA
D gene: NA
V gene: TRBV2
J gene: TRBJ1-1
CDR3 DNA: TGTGCCAGCAGTGGAACCATAGCAATCCTGAACACTGAAGCTTTCTTT
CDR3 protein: CASSGTIAILNTEAFF

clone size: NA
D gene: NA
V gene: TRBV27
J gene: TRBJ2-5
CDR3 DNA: TGTGCCAGCAGTCGTATCCCCCGAGGGGAGACCCAGTACTTC
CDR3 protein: CASSRIPRGETQYF

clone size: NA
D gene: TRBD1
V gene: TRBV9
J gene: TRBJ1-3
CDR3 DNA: TGTGCCAGCAGCGGCGCCCCCAACAGGGGCGATGGAAACACCATATATTTT
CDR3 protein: CASSGAPNRGDGNTIYF

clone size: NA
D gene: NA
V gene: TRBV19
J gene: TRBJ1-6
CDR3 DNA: TGTGCCAGTAGTCAAGGGGGAAGCTCCTATAATTCACCCCTCCACTTT
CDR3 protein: CASSQGGSSYNSPLHF

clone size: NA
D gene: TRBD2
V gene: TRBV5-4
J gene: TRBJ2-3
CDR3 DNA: TGTGCCAGCAGCGAACTAGCGGGGGGGCTTGCAGATACGCAGTATTTT
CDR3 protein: CASSELAGGLADTQYF

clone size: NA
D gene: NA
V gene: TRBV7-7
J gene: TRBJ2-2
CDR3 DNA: TGTGCCAGCAGCCCCATGACAGGGAACACCGGGGAGCTGTTTTTT
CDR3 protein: CASSPMTGNTGELFF

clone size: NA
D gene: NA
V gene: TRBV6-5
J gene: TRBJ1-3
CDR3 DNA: TGTGCCAGCAAACAGCTCTCTGGAAACACCATATATTTT
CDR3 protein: CASKQLSGNTIYF

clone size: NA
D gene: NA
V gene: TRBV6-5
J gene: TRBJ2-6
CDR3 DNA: TGTGCCAGCAGTTACAACAGGGTCGGTGGGGCCAACGTCCTGACTTTC
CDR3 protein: CASSYNRVGGANVLTF

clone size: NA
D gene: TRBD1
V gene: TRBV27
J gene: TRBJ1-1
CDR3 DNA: TGTGCCAGCAGTTACAGGGGGAGTAGATGGAACACTGAAGCTTTCTTT
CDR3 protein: CASSYRGSRWNTEAFF